This T cell receptor (beta chain) was found in a study of T cell responses to AZD1222 COVID-19 vaccine. The data were produced by immunoSEQ multiplex PCR, yet TCRdb's version contains in-frame clones alone and is incomplete. The sample records over 120,000 clones, 70% to 90% being singletons. CDR3 length: 14 residues. Between the trimmed V and J ends, which lost 6 bases and 7 bases, there was a span of 17 bases. In germline, CDR1 is SGHNT, CDR2 YYREEE (reference sequence). Sequenced here: peripheral blood, sampled on day 0 of AZD1222 vaccination. The receptor's source is an adult in good health. This chain connects TRBV5-4 to TRBJ2-1, with TRBD1 as a possible D gene (5 bases). The CDR3 sequence is CASTRQLIINEQFF. CDR3 nucleotides: TGTGCCAGCACGAGACAGCTGATAATAAATGAGCAGTTCTTC. Drawing the rest from reference TRBV5-4 and TRBJ2-1, the complete variable domain is ETGVTQSPTHLIKTRGQQVTLRCSSQSGHNTVSWYQQALGQGPQFIFQYYREEENGRGNFPPRFSGLQFPNYSSELNVNALELDDSALYLCASTRQLIINEQFFGPGTRLTVL.